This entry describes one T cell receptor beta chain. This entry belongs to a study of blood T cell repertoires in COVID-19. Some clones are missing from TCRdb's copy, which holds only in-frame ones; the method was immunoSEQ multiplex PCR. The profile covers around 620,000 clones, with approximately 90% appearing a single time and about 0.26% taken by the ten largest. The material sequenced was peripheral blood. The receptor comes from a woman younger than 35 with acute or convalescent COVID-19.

The CDR3 nucleotides read TGTGCCAGCAGTTTATTTTCCCGGACAGGGGATTCACCCCTCCACTTT. Residues: CASSLFSRTGDSPLHF. This chain links TRBV27 with TRBJ1-6, with 9 positions matching TRBD1. CDR3 length: 16 amino acids. Germline V CDR1 and CDR2: MNHEY, SMNVEV (reference sequence). The V and J ends lost 1 base and 8 bases, in that order; junction bases with no gene match: 6.